This TCR beta chain was sequenced in a study of radiotherapy plus CTLA-4 blockade in lung cancer. Study information: Objective responses emerged in roughly 20% of patients, and around 30% attained disease control.

This CDR3 spans 13 amino acids. V lost 6 bases, J lost 2 bases, and 8 bases lay in between. Germline V gene data show CDR1 as SNHLY and CDR2 as FYNNEI. Profiled with immunoSEQ multiplex PCR; TCRdb holds only in-frame clones, not every one. The repertoire holds approximately 35,000 clones, with approximately 85% as singletons. This TCR was recovered from a human donor with non-small cell lung cancer who had stable disease on radiotherapy plus ipilimumab. The sequencing used peripheral blood, collected from a patient treated with radiotherapy plus ipilimumab. V gene TRBV2 combines with J gene TRBJ2-1, with TRBD2 as a possible D gene (5 bases). CDR3 loop: CASRSGPYNEQFF. The CDR3 nucleotides are TGTGCCAGCAGGAGCGGCCCCTACAATGAGCAGTTCTTC.